This T cell receptor beta chain was sequenced in a study of blood T cells in healthy people across ages. The overall study: When template switching was applied, about one barcoded beta molecule was captured per two T cells.

It was with a sample-barcoded 5' primer and a J-beta primer mix that a second PCR of roughly 7 to 12 cycles was run. TCRdb re-called the 5' RACE reads through MiXCR, storing one row per CDR3 protein. The data contain around 750,000 distinct CDR3 sequences, roughly 50% of them singletons. Per the germline V gene, CDR1 is SGHRS and CDR2 is YFSETQ. J gave up 4 bases and V 3 bases, and 6 bases lay outside the gene matches. The CDR3 has 15 amino acids. Sequenced sample: blood. The V gene is TRBV5-1, the J gene TRBJ2-3; 9 bases fit TRBD2. The TCR originated in a man at least 80 years old in good health. CDR3 region: CASSSYSGGADTQYF. The DNA for the CDR3 is TGCGCCAGCAGCTCATATAGCGGGGGAGCAGATACGCAGTATTTT.